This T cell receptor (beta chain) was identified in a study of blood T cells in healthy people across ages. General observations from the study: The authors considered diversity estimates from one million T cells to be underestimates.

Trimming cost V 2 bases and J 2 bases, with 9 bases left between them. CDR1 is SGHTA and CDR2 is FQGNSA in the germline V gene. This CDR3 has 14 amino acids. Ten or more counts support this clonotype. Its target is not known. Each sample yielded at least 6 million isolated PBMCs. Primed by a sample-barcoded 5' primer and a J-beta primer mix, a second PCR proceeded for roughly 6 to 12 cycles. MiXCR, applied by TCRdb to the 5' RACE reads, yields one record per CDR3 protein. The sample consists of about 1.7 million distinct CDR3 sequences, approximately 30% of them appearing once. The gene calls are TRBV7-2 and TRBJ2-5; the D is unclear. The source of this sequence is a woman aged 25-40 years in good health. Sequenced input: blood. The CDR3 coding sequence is TGTGCCAGCAGCTTAAACTCACTGCAAGAGACCCAGTACTTC. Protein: CASSLNSLQETQYF.